The 21 T cell receptor beta chains below all came from one sample that was sequenced in a study of blood T cell repertoires in COVID-19. Repertoires were generated with immunoSEQ multiplex PCR, while TCRdb's copy carries only in-frame clones and drops some. The sample lists 40,000 to 45,000 clones; more than 85% were seen once. Material for sequencing was peripheral blood. Receptor source: a human donor in a cohort sampled during active COVID-19.

V usage is TRBV4-3 and J usage is TRBJ1-6, with D perhaps matching TRBD1 (5 bases). The V and J ends lost 0 bases and 12 bases respectively, with 9 bases between them. Per the germline V gene, CDR1 is LGHNA and CDR2 is YSLEER. The CDR3 has 13 amino acids. The CDR3 region has the DNA TGCGCCAGCAGCCAAGATATAGGACAACCCCTCCACTTT. Amino acid sequence: CASSQDIGQPLHF.

The rearrangement uses TRBV27 and TRBJ1-1; 7 bases align to TRBD1. This CDR3 spans 14 amino acids. CDR1 and CDR2 (germline): MNHEY, SMNVEV (reference sequence). The J segment lost 1 base and the V segment lost 8 bases, leaving 7 bases of the junction unmatched. Here the CDR3 DNA reads TGTGCCAGCGTCCCCGGGACAGCGAACACTGAAGCTTTCTTT. Protein product: CASVPGTANTEAFF.

This rearrangement joins TRBV30 to TRBJ2-2, with 10 bases that match TRBD1. Germline loops: CDR1 GTSNPN, CDR2 SVGIG (reference sequence). The CDR3 is 15 residues long. V gave up 4 bases and J gave up 3 bases; unmatched junction bases: 5. This chain's CDR3 is CAWKEGTGDTGELFF. The CDR3 region has the DNA TGTGCCTGGAAAGAAGGGACAGGGGACACCGGGGAGCTGTTTTTT.

V gene TRBV18 combines with J gene TRBJ1-1, with D possibly matching TRBD1 (5 bases). Germline assignment: CDR1 KGHSH and CDR2 LQKENI. V was trimmed by 1 base and J by 2 bases, leaving 8 bases between them. The CDR3 spans 14 residues. CDR3 bases: TGTGCCAGCTCACCACGGGACTCAAACACTGAAGCTTTCTTT. Amino acid sequence: CASSPRDSNTEAFF.

This CDR3 reads CATSRDFDRGAEQFF. Written as DNA, the CDR3 is TGTGCCACCAGCAGAGATTTTGACAGGGGTGCTGAGCAGTTCTTC. The V call is TRBV15, the J call TRBJ2-1, with 8 bases lining up with TRBD1. CDR1 and CDR2 (germline): LNHNV, YYDKDF (reference sequence). The CDR3 spans 15 residues. V was pared by 0 bases and J by 9 bases, with 7 bases of the junction left unmatched.

The chain joins TRBV9 to TRBJ2-7; 8 bases line up with TRBD2. Germline-derived CDR1 and CDR2 are SGDLS and YYNGEE. The CDR3 runs 17 residues. The V gene end was trimmed by 0 bases and the J gene end by 4 bases; junction bases not matched to a gene: 12. In DNA form, the CDR3 reads TGTGCCAGCAGCGTAGGACTAGCGCGGGAGTTTTTGTACGAGCAGTACTTC. Protein: CASSVGLAREFLYEQYF.

The chain couples TRBV5-6 to TRBJ2-5; TRBD1 aligns across 8 bases. This CDR3 region has 15 residues. Germline CDR1 reads SGHDT; CDR2 reads YYEEEE. The junction had 4 bases not matched to a gene; V was cut back by 0 bases and J by 3 bases. As DNA, the CDR3 is TGTGCCAGCAGCTTGGCCGGGACAGGAGAAGAGACCCAGTACTTC. It codes for CASSLAGTGEETQYF.

The CDR3 loop reads CASSFSGTSYEQYF. CDR3 coding DNA: TGCGCCAGCAGCTTTAGCGGTACATCCTACGAGCAGTACTTC. The chain has TRBV5-1 and TRBJ2-7; a possible D gene is TRBD2 (6 bases). In germline, CDR1 is SGHRS, CDR2 YFSETQ. The V and J ends lost 2 bases and 1 base respectively, with 10 bases between them. This CDR3 comprises 14 residues.

V usage is TRBV27 and J usage is TRBJ2-1; the match to TRBD1 covers 7 bases. CDR3 length: 14 residues. V shed 5 bases, J shed 16 bases, and the junction held 17 bases outside the gene matches. Germline assignment: CDR1 MNHEY and CDR2 SMNVEV (reference sequence). CDR3 sequence: CASSQKGAPDSPFF. The CDR3 region has the DNA TGTGCCAGCAGTCAAAAGGGGGCCCCGGACTCTCCCTTCTTC.

The chain joins TRBV29-1 to TRBJ1-3; D gene unclear. Trimming pared 6 bases from V and 0 bases from J, leaving 9 bases between. The CDR3 has 13 residues. Germline CDR1 reads SQVTM; CDR2 reads ANQGSEA. CDR3 DNA sequence: TGCAGCGTCGACTCACACTCTGGAAACACCATATATTTT. This encodes CSVDSHSGNTIYF.

V and J are TRBV5-4 and TRBJ2-4, with TRBD1 matching 8 bases. Germline assignment: CDR1 SGHNT and CDR2 YYREEE (reference sequence). This CDR3 comprises 15 residues. With 1 base clipped from V and 3 bases from J, the junction kept 3 bases outside the gene matches. In nucleotides, the CDR3 is TGTGCCAGCAGCTTGTTTGGACAGGGCAAAAACATTCAGTACTTC. Translated, it gives CASSLFGQGKNIQYF. Full variable domain (remainder filled in from reference TRBV5-4 and TRBJ2-4): ETGVTQSPTHLIKTRGQQVTLRCSSQSGHNTVSWYQQALGQGPQFIFQYYREEENGRGNFPPRFSGLQFPNYSSELNVNALELDDSALYLCASSLFGQGKNIQYFGAGTRLSVL.

This clone is medium-sized (0.01 to 0.1%) in the sample. The chain uses TRBV9 and TRBJ2-2, with TRBD1 matching over 7 bases. There are 13 residues in the CDR3. Per the germline V gene, CDR1 is SGDLS and CDR2 is YYNGEE. After removal of 4 bases from V and 7 bases from J, the junction contained 4 bases not matched to a gene. The CDR3 region has the DNA TGTGCCAGCAGCATCCGGGACAGCGGGGAGCTGTTTTTT. Translated: CASSIRDSGELFF. Combining the CDR3 with reference TRBV9 and TRBJ2-2 gives the whole variable domain DSGVTQTPKHLITATGQRVTLRCSPRSGDLSVYWYQQSLDQGLQFLIQYYNGEERAKGNILERFSAQQFPDLHSELNLSSLELGDSALYFCASSIRDSGELFFGEGSRLTVL.

This chain joins TRBV28 and TRBJ1-1; tentatively, D is TRBD1 (6 bases). The ends were cut back, 7 bases at V and 2 bases at J, with 14 bases in the middle. In germline, CDR1 is MDHEN, CDR2 SYDVKM. The CDR3 loop spans 14 amino acids. CDR3 coding DNA: TGTGCCAGCACTCCGACACAGGGAAACACTGAAGCTTTCTTT. As protein: CASTPTQGNTEAFF.

The chain recombines TRBV18 with TRBJ2-3; 11 bases align to TRBD2. This CDR3 region has 16 residues. Germline loops: CDR1 KGHSH, CDR2 LQKENI. V shed 2 bases and J 5 bases; nucleotides not matched to a gene: 6. CDR3 protein: CASSPILAGDGDTQYF. CDR3 nucleotides: TGTGCCAGCTCACCAATACTAGCGGGAGACGGAGATACGCAGTATTTT. Full variable domain (rest looked up from reference TRBV18 and TRBJ2-3): NAGVMQNPRHLVRRRGQEARLRCSPMKGHSHVYWYRQLPEEGLKFMVYLQKENIIDESGMPKERFSAEFPKEGPSILRIQQVVRGDSAAYFCASSPILAGDGDTQYFGPGTRLTVL.

The J gene is TRBJ1-3, the V gene TRBV5-4; unclear D gene. The CDR3 consists of 16 residues. CDR1 and CDR2 (germline): SGHNT, YYREEE (reference sequence). V was trimmed by 0 bases and J by 1 base, leaving 11 bases between them. CDR3 sequence reads: CASSLEHSRSGNTIYF. The CDR3, as DNA: TGTGCCAGCAGCTTGGAGCACTCTAGATCTGGAAACACCATATATTTT. The whole variable domain, remainder taken from reference TRBV5-4 and TRBJ1-3, is ETGVTQSPTHLIKTRGQQVTLRCSSQSGHNTVSWYQQALGQGPQFIFQYYREEENGRGNFPPRFSGLQFPNYSSELNVNALELDDSALYLCASSLEHSRSGNTIYFGEGSWLTVV.

The CDR3 bases are TGTGCCAGCAGCTTAGACCCCGGACGGAGGGCAGATACGCAGTATTTT. Translating it yields CASSLDPGRRADTQYF. The genes are TRBV7-8 and TRBJ2-3, with D possibly matching TRBD2 (6 bases). The CDR3 has 16 residues. Germline V gene sequence: CDR1 SGHVS, CDR2 FQNEAQ. The V end lost 1 base, the J end lost 4 bases, and 15 bases lay between the germline ends.

Here the CDR3 reads CASSWGTAQANYGYTF. In DNA form, the CDR3 reads TGCGCCAGCAGCTGGGGGACAGCGCAAGCTAACTATGGCTACACCTTC. This chain joins TRBV5-1 and TRBJ1-2; 7 nucleotides agree with TRBD1. V lost 3 bases and J lost 0; bases outside the gene matches: 8. The CDR3 is 16 residues long. Per the germline V gene, CDR1 is SGHRS and CDR2 is YFSETQ.

The chain uses TRBV15 and TRBJ2-3, with 10 positions matching TRBD1. Per the germline V gene, CDR1 is LNHNV and CDR2 is YYDKDF (reference sequence). This CDR3 is built from 18 residues. V gave up 8 bases and J gave up 0 bases; unmatched junction bases: 14. DNA for the CDR3: TGTGCCACCCGCAACCGGGACAGGGGACCAGCTAGCACAGATACGCAGTATTTT. Translation gives CATRNRDRGPASTDTQYF.

V and J are TRBV4-1 and TRBJ1-5; D possibly corresponds to TRBD1 (5 bases). The CDR3 spans 22 residues. CDR1 is MGHRA and CDR2 is YSYEKL in the germline V gene. Trimming stripped 1 base from V and 0 bases from J, with 28 bases between. This CDR3 reads CASSQGMVRGDFSKYSNQPQHF. The CDR3 coding sequence is TGCGCCAGCAGCCAAGGAATGGTGCGCGGGGACTTCAGCAAATATAGCAATCAGCCCCAGCATTTT.

V and J are TRBV28 and TRBJ1-5; 10 bases are shared with TRBD1. With 2 bases clipped from V and 6 bases from J, the junction kept 7 bases outside the gene matches. The germline gives CDR1 MDHEN, CDR2 SYDVKM. The CDR3 covers 16 residues. CDR3 bases: TGTGCCAGCAGTTTACTGGGGACAGGGGACAGTCAGCCCCAGCATTTT. Translating gives CASSLLGTGDSQPQHF.

The chain couples TRBV5-4 to TRBJ2-3, with 9 bases matching TRBD2. The CDR3 consists of 17 residues. Trimming removed 4 bases from V and 0 bases from J; junction bases left unmatched: 9. The germline V gene has CDR1 SGHNT and CDR2 YYREEE (reference sequence). CDR3 DNA sequence: TGTGCCAGCAGCCTGGTGGTAGCGGGAGCTAGCACAGATACGCAGTATTTT. Protein product: CASSLVVAGASTDTQYF. Looking up the rest from reference TRBV5-4 and TRBJ2-3 gives the full variable domain: ETGVTQSPTHLIKTRGQQVTLRCSSQSGHNTVSWYQQALGQGPQFIFQYYREEENGRGNFPPRFSGLQFPNYSSELNVNALELDDSALYLCASSLVVAGASTDTQYFGPGTRLTVL.